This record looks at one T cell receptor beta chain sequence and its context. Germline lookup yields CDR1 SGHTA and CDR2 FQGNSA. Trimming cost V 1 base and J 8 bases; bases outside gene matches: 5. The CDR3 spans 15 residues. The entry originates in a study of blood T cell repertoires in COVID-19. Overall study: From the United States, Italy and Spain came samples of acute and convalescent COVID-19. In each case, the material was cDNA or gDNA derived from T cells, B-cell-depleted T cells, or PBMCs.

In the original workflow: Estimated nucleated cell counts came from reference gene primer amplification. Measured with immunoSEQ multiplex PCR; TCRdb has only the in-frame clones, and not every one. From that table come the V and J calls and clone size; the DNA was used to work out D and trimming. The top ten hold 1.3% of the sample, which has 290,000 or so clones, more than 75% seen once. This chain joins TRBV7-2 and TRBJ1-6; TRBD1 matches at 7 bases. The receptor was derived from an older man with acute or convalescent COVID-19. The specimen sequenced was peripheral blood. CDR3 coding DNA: TGTGCCAGCAGCTTAGTGGTCGGGACAGATTCACCCCTCCACTTT. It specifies CASSLVVGTDSPLHF.